This TCR beta chain was sequenced in a study of cytomegalovirus exposure and HLA in healthy donors (dated by TCRdb to between 2016 and 2019). As for the study more broadly: In an earlier analysis of around 540 of the donors, about 270 Gb of sequence data and about 110 million unique TCR beta sequences from roughly 200 million T cells were reported. An early release covering more than 500 HLA-typed donors comprised 250 to 350 gigabases of sequencing data and about 90 million unique TCR sequences. Of the roughly 430 genotyped donors, about 80% fell in the genetic ancestry cluster associated with self-reported Caucasian donors. The study was designed to test whether signatures of past pathogen exposure could be identified by cataloging public T cell receptors. Using immunosequencing, the study profiled T cell repertoires from around 680 subjects and related those repertoires to cytomegalovirus serostatus. A separate validation cohort of over 95 different subjects was used in addition to the approximately 640-subject first cohort. The study combined high-throughput TCR immunosequencing, statistical association of individual TCRs with disease status, and machine learning to predict cytomegalovirus infection status. A later analysis re-examined previously published TCR beta repertoires from just over 650 donors and added high-resolution HLA genotyping to investigate patterns of TCR occurrence. Rather than using new phenotypic data, the later analysis identified candidate immune exposures from TCR beta sequences and from how often those sequences occurred across donors. An earlier analysis of several hundred of the donors used high-throughput TCR beta sequencing to judge whether each TCR beta V gene segment behaved as functional or pseudogenic. Donor age, sex, ethnicity and CMV serostatus were compiled alongside the repertoire data. A later genetic analysis took genome-wide SNP genotypes for about 65% of the roughly 670 donors and used that subset as a discovery cohort. All discovery cohort repertoires had been generated on a single sequencing platform. HLA typing covered class I and class II loci at four-digit resolution. Typing coverage differed by locus: A, B, C, DRB1 and DQB1 were typed in roughly 620-630 donors, DQA1 in 522, DPA1 in nearly 610, and DPB1 in just under 480. Several DR-DQ haplotypes were treated as single units for association and clustering because of strong linkage in the cohort. On average, 235,054 unique TCR beta nucleotide sequences were sequenced per donor among a few hundred genotyped donors of the cohort, with roughly 18% of those sequences being non-productive. The study at large found these results: In the study, about 150 TCR beta chains were listed as associated with cytomegalovirus. In a later analysis, most CMV-associated TCR beta chains were found to appear HLA-restricted, with HLA associations seemingly driven largely by CMV exposure. A later analysis found that TCR association rates varied across HLA loci, with DRB1 alleles showing the most associated TCRs and HLA-C alleles the fewest. The 87-base-pair reads could not distinguish some IMGT-functional V segments, including TRBV6-2 and TRBV6-3, so those segments were excluded. A cluster of highly shared sequence variants was judged likely to be a technical artifact of the sequencing pipeline. The classifier was reported to diagnose cytomegalovirus status with high specificity and sensitivity in both the original and validation cohorts. According to the authors, the approach could potentially be generalized to other disease states and immunological phenotypes. Linkage disequilibrium might explain the correlated functional status among segregating V segments, but an unknown experimental factor could not be excluded. In vitro tests confirmed that a few of the cytomegalovirus-associated TCR beta chains recognize cytomegalovirus antigens. Immune exposure information for the cohort was limited to CMV serostatus. An earlier analysis of approximately 590 of the donors showed that most TCR beta V segments appeared in productive rearrangements either about 87% or about 30% of the time, which broadly matched IMGT annotations. This cohort had only TCR beta chains sequenced, and the lack of alpha or paired-chain data limited which features could be detected. Presence/absence analyses assumed roughly uniform sequencing depth across donors, an assumption that may not hold. While some public TCRs were present in many individuals, most TCR sequences turned up only very rarely across donors. Because counts were too low, some 17 rarely observed V segments, including chromosome 9 orphons, were excluded from the earlier analysis of around 590 of the donors. Specific HLA alleles were associated with 15,000 to 20,000 TCR beta sequences at a false discovery rate of 0.05 in a later analysis. In a later analysis, several top co-occurrence clusters were reported to appear linked to parvovirus B19, influenza, CMV and Epstein-Barr virus. V-gene and J-gene trimming of TCR beta chains was associated with a missense DCLRE1C variant in a later genetic analysis, and the association was replicated in an independent cohort. Compared with the approximately 710-donor mean, donors in an Asian-associated ancestry cluster had fewer N-insertions in productive TCRs, according to a later genetic analysis. When HLA alleles, especially DR and DQ, strongly co-occurred, attributing TCR associations to individual alleles was difficult. A further reported finding was that TCR beta sequences accurately predicted the HLA-A and HLA-B alleles for most subjects in the first cohort. In a later analysis, HLA-associated TCR beta chains showed more clonal expansion and lower generation probabilities than non-associated chains that were equally common. Because HLA typing was missing for some donors at each locus, association tests included only the typed subset.

In total, roughly 670 healthy bone marrow donors made up the cohort. Cohort members were all nominally healthy when sampled, although unrecorded immune exposures were likely present. The donor was CMV seronegative and was included in the group of around 320 seronegative cohort members. Every donor gave a peripheral blood sample, and the peripheral blood mononuclear cells from that sample were used for TCR beta sequencing. The Qiagen DNeasy Blood Extraction Kit was used to extract genomic DNA from the blood cell samples. CDR1 and CDR2, per the germline V gene, are MGHRA and YSYEKL. Spanning cysteine to phenylalanine, the CDR3 consists of 14 amino acids. Of all the DNA, just the CDR3 is kept, 42 bases in frame from base 1. V lost 4 bases and J lost 4 bases, and the count of bases not matched to a germline gene is 4. To note about this clone: The antigen it recognizes is unknown. Within one base of it there is no much larger clone, and no base qualities were kept. Other DNA sequences in this sample translate to the same CDR3.

Library preparation employed the immunoSEQ multiplex PCR assay. The multiplex PCR relied on a mix of 60 forward primers for TCR Vbeta segments and 13 reverse primers for TCR Jbeta segments. Amplification of the CDR3 region of rearranged TCR beta genes was performed with a multiplex PCR assay on genomic DNA. The amplified TCR beta libraries were sequenced on the Illumina HiSeq System as 87-base-pair reads. Under the source paper's analysis protocol: A later analysis tallied around 82 million unique TCR beta chains across the 666 repertoires, and approximately 9.9 million of those chains were shared by two or more donors. A nearest-neighbor algorithm error-corrected the raw reads and collapsed the reads into unique sequences, merging closely related sequences to remove PCR and sequencing errors. CDR3 sequences were aligned to IMGT reference sequences to assign V, D and J gene segments. For a sequence to be retained, a match of at least six nucleotides was required to both a V gene segment and a J gene segment. A rearrangement counted as productive if the CDR3 had no stop codons and remained in frame with V and J, and every other rearrangement counted as non-productive. CDR3 was defined by IMGT convention, running from the second conserved V-encoded cysteine to the conserved J-encoded phenylalanine. The earlier analysis of 500 to 650 of the donors excluded any sequence lacking an unambiguous match to a single V gene segment. An earlier analysis of 587 of the donors called V segments functional above 56.7% productive rearrangements and segregating when the between-donor standard deviation exceeded 5%. To diagnose cytomegalovirus status from the catalog of TCR beta chain sequences, a statistical classification framework was built. V and J gene assignment, in a later analysis, came from comparing TCR nucleotide sequences with IMGT/GENE-DB human TR gene sequences. The TCRdist pipeline was used in a later analysis to assign CDR3 sequences and most-parsimonious VDJ recombination scenarios. In a later analysis, each TCR beta chain was defined by its CDR3 amino acid sequence together with its V-gene family, and reads lacking a unique V-gene family were excluded. In a later analysis, around 650 highly shared, low-generation-probability nucleotide sequences were removed to address suspected cross-contamination and a sequencing artifact. For each public chain, a later analysis derived a clonal expansion index from normalized ranks of inferred template counts within each repertoire. In a later analysis, generation probabilities were computed using a VDJ recombination model fitted to out-of-frame rearrangements, and the results were checked against IGoR. A later analysis scored TCR-TCR, TCR-HLA and TCR-CMV co-occurrence with hypergeometric tests, applying a repertoire-size bias correction to TCR pairs. False discovery rates were estimated in a later analysis by permuting HLA or CMV assignments 20 times. In a later analysis, co-occurring TCRs were grouped using DBSCAN, with TCRdist sequence similarity added in when clustering inside HLA-allele-positive subsets. For co-occurrence clustering, repertoires with fewer than 30,000 or more than 120,000 public chains were excluded, along with about five repertoires with anomalous nucleotide sharing. In TCRdb, the immuneACCESS table is reduced to in-frame sequences with V and J assigned. These tables do not hold every clone; where another copy was compared, an unresolved V gene accounts for under half, and the others remain unexplained. V, J and clone size are taken as reported in that table, and D and trimming were inferred from the DNA itself. The sample includes around 300,000 clones, with approximately 90% observed a single time. Together, the top ten hold more than 2% of the sample.

The rearrangement joined TRBV4-1 to TRBJ1-2; 9 of the junction bases match TRBD1. Source material: PBMCs. The TCR originated in a woman aged 18-29 years in good health and CMV-seronegative. In nucleotides, the sequence is TGCGCCAGCAGCCTGGGACAGGGCTCCTATGGCTACACCTTC. It translates to CASSLGQGSYGYTF.